A single T cell receptor beta chain is shown here with its context. Germline values: CDR1 MDHEN, CDR2 SYDVKM. The CDR3 consists of 15 residues. The ends were cut back, 2 bases at V and 7 bases at J, with 15 bases in the middle. The data were obtained in a study of blood T cell repertoires in COVID-19. Using immunoSEQ multiplex PCR, the repertoire was profiled, and TCRdb retains in-frame clones only, with some absent. The sample records 29,000 or so clones, roughly nine tenths being singletons. The gene calls are TRBV28 and TRBJ1-5; tentative D call: TRBD1 (6 bases). Sequenced sample: peripheral blood. This clonotype originated in a human donor in a cohort sampled during active COVID-19. The CDR3 nucleotides read TGTGCCAGCAGTTTAATGGGCAGGGGAAGACAGCCCCAGCATTTT. Translated, it gives CASSLMGRGRQPQHF.